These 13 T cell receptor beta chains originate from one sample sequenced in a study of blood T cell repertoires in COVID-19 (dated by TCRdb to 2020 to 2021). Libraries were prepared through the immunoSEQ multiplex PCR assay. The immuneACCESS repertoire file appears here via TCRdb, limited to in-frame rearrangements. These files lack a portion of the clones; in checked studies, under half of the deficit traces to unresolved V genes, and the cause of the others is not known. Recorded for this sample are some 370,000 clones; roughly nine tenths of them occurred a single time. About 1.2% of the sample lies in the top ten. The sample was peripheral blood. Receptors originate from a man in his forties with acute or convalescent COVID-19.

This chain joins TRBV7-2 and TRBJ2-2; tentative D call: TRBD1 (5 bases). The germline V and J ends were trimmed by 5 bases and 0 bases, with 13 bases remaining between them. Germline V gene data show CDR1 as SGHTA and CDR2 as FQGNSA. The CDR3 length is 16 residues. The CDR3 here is CASSQRQRANTGELFF. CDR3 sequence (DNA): TGTGCCAGCAGCCAGCGACAGCGAGCGAACACCGGGGAGCTGTTTTTT.

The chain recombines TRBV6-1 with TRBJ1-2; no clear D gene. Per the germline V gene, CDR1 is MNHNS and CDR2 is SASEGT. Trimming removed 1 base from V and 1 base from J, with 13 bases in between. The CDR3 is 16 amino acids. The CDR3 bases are TGTGCCAGCAGTGAAGATCTCTGGCCCCTTAACTATGGCTACACCTTC. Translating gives CASSEDLWPLNYGYTF.

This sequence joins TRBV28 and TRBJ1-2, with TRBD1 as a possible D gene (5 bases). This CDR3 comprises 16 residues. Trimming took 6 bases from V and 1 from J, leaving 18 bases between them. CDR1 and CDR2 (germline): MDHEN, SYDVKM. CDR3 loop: CASSLRGRASNYGYTF. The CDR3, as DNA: TGTGCCAGCAGCCTTAGAGGCAGGGCGAGTAACTATGGCTACACCTTC.

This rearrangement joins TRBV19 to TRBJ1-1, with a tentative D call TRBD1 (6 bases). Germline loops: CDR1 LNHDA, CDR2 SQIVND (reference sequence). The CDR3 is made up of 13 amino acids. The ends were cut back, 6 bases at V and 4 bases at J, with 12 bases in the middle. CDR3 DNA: TGTGCCAGTAGGCTACAGGGATCCACTGAAGCTTTCTTT. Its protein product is CASRLQGSTEAFF.

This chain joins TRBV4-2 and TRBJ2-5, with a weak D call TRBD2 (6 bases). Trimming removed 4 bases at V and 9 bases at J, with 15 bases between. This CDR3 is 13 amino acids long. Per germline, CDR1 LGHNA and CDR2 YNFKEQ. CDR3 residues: CASSPRRGGAQYF. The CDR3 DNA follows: TGTGCCAGCAGCCCCCGGCGGGGCGGGGCCCAGTACTTC.

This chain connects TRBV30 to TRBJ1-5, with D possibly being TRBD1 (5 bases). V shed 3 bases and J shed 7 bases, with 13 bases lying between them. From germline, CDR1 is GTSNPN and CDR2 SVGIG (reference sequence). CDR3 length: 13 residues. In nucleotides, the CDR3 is TGTGCCTGGAGCCTGGAAAGGGGACAGCCCCAGCATTTT. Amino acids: CAWSLERGQPQHF.

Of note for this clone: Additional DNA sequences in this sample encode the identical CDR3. CDR3 sequence reads: CASSPGRGSPLHF. The CDR3 DNA follows: TGTGCCAGCAGCCCAGGGCGCGGTTCACCCCTCCACTTT. This chain links TRBV2 with TRBJ1-6; D may be TRBD1 (5 bases). The V and J ends lost 6 bases and 9 bases respectively, with 12 bases between them. The CDR3 consists of 13 residues. CDR1 and CDR2 from the germline V gene are SNHLY and FYNNEI. The whole variable domain, filled in from reference TRBV2 and TRBJ1-6, reads EPEVTQTPSHQVTQMGQEVILRCVPISNHLYFYWYRQILGQKVEFLVSFYNNEISEKSEIFDDQFSVERPDGSNFTLKIRSTKLEDSAMYFCASSPGRGSPLHFGNGTRLTVT.

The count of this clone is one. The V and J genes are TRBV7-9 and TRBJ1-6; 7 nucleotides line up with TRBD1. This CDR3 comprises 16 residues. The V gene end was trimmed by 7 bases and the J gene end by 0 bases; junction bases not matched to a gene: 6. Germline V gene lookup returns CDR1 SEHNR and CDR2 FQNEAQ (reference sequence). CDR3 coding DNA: TGTGCCAGCATCCTTTACAGGGGCTCCTATAATTCACCCCTCCACTTT. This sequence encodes CASILYRGSYNSPLHF.

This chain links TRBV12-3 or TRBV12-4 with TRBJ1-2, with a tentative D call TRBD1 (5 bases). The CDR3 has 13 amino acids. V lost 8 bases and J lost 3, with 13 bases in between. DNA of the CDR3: TGTGCCAGCGGGACGGGGGTAGACTATGGCTACACCTTC. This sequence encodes CASGTGVDYGYTF.

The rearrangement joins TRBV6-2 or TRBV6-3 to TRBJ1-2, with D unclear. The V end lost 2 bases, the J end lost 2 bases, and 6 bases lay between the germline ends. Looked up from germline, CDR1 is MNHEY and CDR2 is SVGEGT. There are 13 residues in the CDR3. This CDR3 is CASSYGQNYGYTF. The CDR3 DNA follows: TGTGCCAGCAGTTACGGGCAGAACTATGGCTACACCTTC.

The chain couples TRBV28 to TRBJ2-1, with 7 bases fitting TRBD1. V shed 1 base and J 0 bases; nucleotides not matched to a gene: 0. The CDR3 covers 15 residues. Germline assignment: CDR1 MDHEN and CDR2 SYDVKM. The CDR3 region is CASSLSGGSYNEQFF. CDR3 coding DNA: TGTGCCAGCAGTTTATCAGGGGGCTCCTACAATGAGCAGTTCTTC.

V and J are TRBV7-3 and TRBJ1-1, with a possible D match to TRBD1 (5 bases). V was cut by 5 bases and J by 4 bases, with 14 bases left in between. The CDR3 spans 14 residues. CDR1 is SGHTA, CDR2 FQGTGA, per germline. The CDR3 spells CASSPQGWGTEAFF. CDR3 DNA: TGTGCCAGCAGCCCTCAGGGTTGGGGCACTGAAGCTTTCTTT.

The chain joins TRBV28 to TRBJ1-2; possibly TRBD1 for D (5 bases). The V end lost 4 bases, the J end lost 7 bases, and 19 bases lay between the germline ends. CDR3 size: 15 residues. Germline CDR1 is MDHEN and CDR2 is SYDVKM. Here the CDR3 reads CASSYGRRGSSGYTF. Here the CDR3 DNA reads TGTGCCAGCAGTTACGGTCGAAGGGGCTCGTCTGGCTACACCTTC.